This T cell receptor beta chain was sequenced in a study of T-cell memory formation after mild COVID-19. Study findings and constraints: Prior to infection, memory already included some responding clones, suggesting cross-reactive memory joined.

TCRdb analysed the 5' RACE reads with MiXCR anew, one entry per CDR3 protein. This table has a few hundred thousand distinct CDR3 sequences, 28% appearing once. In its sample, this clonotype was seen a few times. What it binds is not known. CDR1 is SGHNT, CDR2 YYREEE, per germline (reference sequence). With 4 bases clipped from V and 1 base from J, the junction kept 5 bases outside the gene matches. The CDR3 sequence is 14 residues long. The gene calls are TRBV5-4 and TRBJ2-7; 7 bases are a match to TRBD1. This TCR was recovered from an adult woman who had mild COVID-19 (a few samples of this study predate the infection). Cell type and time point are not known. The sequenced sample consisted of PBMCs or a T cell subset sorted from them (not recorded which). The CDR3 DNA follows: TGTGCCAGCAGCCTAGGGGGACAGTCCTACGAGCAGTACTTC. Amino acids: CASSLGGQSYEQYF.